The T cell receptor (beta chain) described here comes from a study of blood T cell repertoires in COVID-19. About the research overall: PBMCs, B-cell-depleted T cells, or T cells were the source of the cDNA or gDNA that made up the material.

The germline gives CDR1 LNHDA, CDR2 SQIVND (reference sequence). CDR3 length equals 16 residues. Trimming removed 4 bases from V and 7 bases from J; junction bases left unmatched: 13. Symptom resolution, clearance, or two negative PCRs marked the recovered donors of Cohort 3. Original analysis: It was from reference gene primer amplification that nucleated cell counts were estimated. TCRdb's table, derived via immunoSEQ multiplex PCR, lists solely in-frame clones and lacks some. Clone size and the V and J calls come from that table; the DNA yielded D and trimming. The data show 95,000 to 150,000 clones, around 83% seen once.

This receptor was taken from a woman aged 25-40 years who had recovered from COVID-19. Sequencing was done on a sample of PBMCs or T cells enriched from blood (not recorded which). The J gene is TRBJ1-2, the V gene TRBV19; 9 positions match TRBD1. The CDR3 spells CASSTTDRGAGRGYTF. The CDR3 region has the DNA TGTGCCAGTAGTACCACTGACAGGGGGGCCGGTCGTGGCTACACCTTC.